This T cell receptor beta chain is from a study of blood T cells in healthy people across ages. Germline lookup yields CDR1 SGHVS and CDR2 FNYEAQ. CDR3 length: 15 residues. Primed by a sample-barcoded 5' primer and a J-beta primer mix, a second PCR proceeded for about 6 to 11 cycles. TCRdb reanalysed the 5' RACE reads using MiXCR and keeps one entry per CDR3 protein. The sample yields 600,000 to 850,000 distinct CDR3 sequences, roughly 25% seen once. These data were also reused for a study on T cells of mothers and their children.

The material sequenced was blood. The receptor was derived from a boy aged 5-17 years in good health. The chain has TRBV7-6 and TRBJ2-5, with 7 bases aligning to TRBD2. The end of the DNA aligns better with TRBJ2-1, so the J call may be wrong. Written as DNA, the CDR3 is TGTGCCAGCAGCTTAGGGTGGGAGGGATACAATGAGCAGTTCTTC. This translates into CASSLGWEGYNEQFF.